These 32 T cell receptor beta chains share one sample of origin, sequenced in a study of blood T cell repertoires in COVID-19. The method was immunoSEQ multiplex PCR; TCRdb's version includes in-frame clones alone and lacks a portion of them. The table records roughly 250,000 clones, 86% of them present only once. The sample was PBMCs or T cells enriched from blood (not recorded which). The source of these receptors is a woman between 45 and 65 years old who had recovered from COVID-19.

The J gene is TRBJ1-6, the V gene TRBV21-1; TRBD1 was called by the table and not checked on the DNA. TRBV21-1 is recorded as a pseudogene. The CDR3 spans 13 residues. CDR3 region: CASSKAGDSPLHF. In DNA, the CDR3 is TGTGCCAGCAGCAAAGCGGGCGATTCACCCCTCCACTTT.

The J gene is TRBJ2-7, the V gene TRBV20-1, with 7 bases matching TRBD1. V dropped 5 bases and J dropped 6; count of bases not matched to a gene: 4. The CDR3 has 11 residues. In germline, CDR1 is DFQATT, CDR2 SNEGSKA (reference sequence). For the CDR3, the DNA is TGCAGTGCTTTGACAGGGCGCGAGCAGTACTTC. It specifies CSALTGREQYF.

The chain links TRBV29-1 to TRBJ2-7; 8 positions match TRBD1. CDR3 size: 12 residues. Germline values: CDR1 SQVTM, CDR2 ANQGSEA. Trimming removed 4 bases from V and 3 bases from J; junction bases left unmatched: 2. DNA for the CDR3: TGCAGCGTTGTCGACAGGGGCTACGAGCAGTACTTC. It codes for CSVVDRGYEQYF.

This clone was seen only once. J is TRBJ2-7 and V is TRBV27; D may be TRBD1 (6 bases). The CDR3 totals 13 residues. The germline V gene has CDR1 MNHEY and CDR2 SMNVEV (reference sequence). V was trimmed by 2 bases and J by 6 bases, leaving 11 bases between them. The CDR3 loop is CASSLTGNGEQYF. CDR3 bases: TGTGCCAGCAGTTTAACAGGGAATGGCGAGCAGTACTTC.

The chain is built from TRBV11-2 and TRBJ1-2; TRBD1 is a possible D gene (6 bases). Germline lookup yields CDR1 SGHAT and CDR2 FQNNGV. V lost 5 bases and J 2 bases, leaving 15 bases between the germline ends. This CDR3 has 15 residues. The CDR3 nucleotides read TGTGCCAGCAGCCAGACAGGCGGGAGGAACTATGGCTACACCTTC. Amino acid sequence: CASSQTGGRNYGYTF.

The chain joins TRBV10-1 to TRBJ2-2; TRBD1 might be the D (5 bases). In germline, CDR1 is WNHNN, CDR2 SYGVQD (reference sequence). The length of the CDR3 is 19 residues. Trimming cost V 10 bases and J 2 bases, with 29 bases left between them. The chain's CDR3 is CATMTEASTERKNTGELFF. The CDR3 nucleotides are TGCGCCACCATGACAGAAGCAAGCACAGAACGAAAAAACACCGGGGAGCTGTTTTTT.

The chain recombines TRBV4-3 with TRBJ2-5; 8 bases match TRBD2. Trimming cost V 0 bases and J 5 bases; bases outside gene matches: 8. This CDR3 is 16 amino acids long. Germline loops: CDR1 LGHNA, CDR2 YSLEER. The CDR3 spells CASSQDLGGAFETQYF. As DNA, the CDR3 is TGCGCCAGCAGCCAAGACCTCGGGGGGGCCTTTGAGACCCAGTACTTC.

The J gene is TRBJ1-1, the V gene TRBV7-6, with D perhaps TRBD1 (6 bases). Germline V gene sequence: CDR1 SGHVS, CDR2 FNYEAQ. This CDR3 has 16 amino acids. Trimming took 5 bases from V and 0 from J, leaving 16 bases between them. CDR3 loop: CASSVVGGDLNTEAFF. The DNA for the CDR3 is TGTGCCAGCAGCGTTGTAGGGGGGGACCTGAACACTGAAGCTTTCTTT. Variable domain in full (rest from reference TRBV7-6 and TRBJ1-1): GAGVSQSPRYKVTKRGQDVALRCDPISGHVSLYWYRQALGQGPEFLTYFNYEAQQDKSGLPNDRFSAERPEGSISTLTIQRTEQRDSAMYRCASSVVGGDLNTEAFFGQGTRLTVV.

The V gene is TRBV2, the J gene TRBJ2-3, with D unclear. V lost 1 base to trimming and J lost 6 bases, with 8 bases between them. Per germline, CDR1 SNHLY and CDR2 FYNNEI. This CDR3 comprises 13 residues. The CDR3 loop reads CASSEGKRDTQYF. The DNA of the CDR3 is TGTGCCAGCAGTGAAGGGAAGAGGGATACGCAGTATTTT.

This chain uses TRBV7-8 with TRBJ2-2, with 8 bases identical to TRBD1. Trimming cost V 5 bases and J 9 bases; bases outside gene matches: 8. In germline, CDR1 is SGHVS, CDR2 FQNEAQ. This CDR3 is built from 14 residues. The CDR3 DNA reads TGTGCCAGCAGCCCCAGACAGGGGAGGAGGGAGCTGTTTTTT. Translating gives CASSPRQGRRELFF.

This clone was detected a few times. The gene calls are TRBV4-3 and TRBJ2-7; 9 nucleotides line up with TRBD2. CDR3 length: 16 residues. Germline lookup yields CDR1 LGHNA and CDR2 YSLEER. V was pared by 1 base and J by 3 bases, with 7 bases of the junction left unmatched. CDR3 residues: CASSQVGGGGVYEQYF. In DNA, the CDR3 is TGCGCCAGCAGCCAAGTCGGCGGCGGGGGGGTCTACGAGCAGTACTTC.

The rearrangement uses TRBV7-2 and TRBJ2-7, with TRBD1 as a possible D gene (6 bases). The CDR3 runs 15 residues. Between the trimmed V and J ends, which lost 5 bases and 4 bases, there was a span of 18 bases. Per the germline V gene, CDR1 is SGHTA and CDR2 is FQGNSA. The CDR3 DNA follows: TGTGCCAGCAGCCCCCCCCCGGGACAAGGGTACGAGCAGTACTTC. Its protein is CASSPPPGQGYEQYF.

The rearrangement joins TRBV7-2 to TRBJ2-3; TRBD2 matches 14 bases. The length of the CDR3 is 19 residues. Losses at the gene ends were 5 bases for V and 4 bases for J; bases not matched to a gene: 14. Germline CDR1 and CDR2: SGHTA and FQGNSA. The CDR3 DNA reads TGTGCCAGCAGCATCGGGACTAGCGGGGGCCTATCAAGGGCAGATACGCAGTATTTT. This sequence encodes CASSIGTSGGLSRADTQYF.

The chain couples TRBV7-2 to TRBJ2-1, with 11 bases identical to TRBD2. Germline-derived CDR1 and CDR2 are SGHTA and FQGNSA. V dropped 3 bases and J dropped 0; count of bases not matched to a gene: 4. This CDR3 is built from 17 residues. Here the CDR3 reads CASSFSGGASSYNEQFF. CDR3 coding DNA: TGTGCCAGCAGCTTTAGCGGGGGGGCGAGCTCCTACAATGAGCAGTTCTTC.

This clone was detected only a few times. V and J are TRBV4-1 and TRBJ1-1; D is undetermined. V was cut by 4 bases and J by 0 bases, with 9 bases left in between. This CDR3 is 14 amino acids long. CDR1 is MGHRA, CDR2 YSYEKL, per germline. The CDR3 sequence is CASSLDTVNTEAFF. CDR3 nucleotides: TGCGCCAGCAGCCTAGATACAGTGAACACTGAAGCTTTCTTT.

This chain joins TRBV28 and TRBJ2-7, with a possible D match to TRBD1 (6 bases). V was shortened by 4 bases and J by 2 bases, with 12 bases between the two germline ends. This CDR3 contains 14 residues. Per the germline V gene, CDR1 is MDHEN and CDR2 is SYDVKM. DNA of the CDR3: TGTGCCAGCAGTTCAACCGGGACAACCTACGAGCAGTACTTC. Translating gives CASSSTGTTYEQYF.

The gene calls are TRBV11-2 and TRBJ1-3; TRBD1 is a possible D gene (5 bases). The CDR3 totals 15 residues. Germline V gene lookup returns CDR1 SGHAT and CDR2 FQNNGV. The germline V and J ends were trimmed by 4 bases and 0 bases, with 10 bases remaining between them. CDR3 sequence reads: CASSYHRSSGNTIYF. The CDR3 region has the DNA TGTGCCAGCAGCTACCACAGGAGCTCTGGAAACACCATATATTTT.

The CDR3 DNA sequence: TGTGCCAGCAGCGGGAGCAGGGAGGCTGAAGCTTTCTTT. Protein sequence: CASSGSREAEAFF. The V and J genes are TRBV9 and TRBJ1-1; D is possibly TRBD1 (5 bases). V lost 3 bases and J lost 6, with 12 bases in between. This CDR3 has 13 residues. Germline loops: CDR1 SGDLS, CDR2 YYNGEE.

The chain carries TRBV29-1 and TRBJ2-5; a possible D gene is TRBD1 (6 bases). V gave up 6 bases and J gave up 5 bases, with 13 bases separating them. The CDR3 is 12 residues long. CDR1 and CDR2 (germline): SQVTM, ANQGSEA. CDR3 protein: CSVQQGRETQYF. The CDR3, as DNA: TGCAGCGTACAACAGGGAAGGGAGACCCAGTACTTC.

The gene calls are TRBV18 and TRBJ2-2; D is undetermined. V lost 2 bases and J lost 8, with 15 bases in between. CDR1 is KGHSH and CDR2 is LQKENI in the germline V gene. The CDR3 has 15 amino acids. CDR3: CASSPSLADLGELFF. DNA of the CDR3: TGTGCCAGCTCACCAAGCCTCGCCGATCTGGGGGAGCTGTTTTTT. The full variable domain, completed using reference TRBV18 and TRBJ2-2, is NAGVMQNPRHLVRRRGQEARLRCSPMKGHSHVYWYRQLPEEGLKFMVYLQKENIIDESGMPKERFSAEFPKEGPSILRIQQVVRGDSAAYFCASSPSLADLGELFFGEGSRLTVL.

The V gene is TRBV7-3, the J gene TRBJ2-1, with D maybe TRBD2 (5 bases). Germline-derived CDR1 and CDR2 are SGHTA and FQGTGA. The V gene lost 1 base and the J gene lost 1 base, with 8 bases spanning the gap. The CDR3 sequence is 15 residues long. The CDR3 is CASSLRRGSYNEQFF. The CDR3 coding sequence is TGTGCCAGCAGCTTAAGACGGGGTTCCTACAATGAGCAGTTCTTC.

The rearrangement joins TRBV27 to TRBJ1-2, with D tentatively TRBD1 (5 bases). Germline CDR1 MNHEY, CDR2 SMNVEV (reference sequence). V was trimmed by 6 bases and J by 5 bases, leaving 16 bases between them. The CDR3 is made up of 14 amino acids. The CDR3 DNA reads TGTGCCAGCAGCCTGGTGGGGGGAAGGTATGGCTACACCTTC. Translated: CASSLVGGRYGYTF.

The V gene is TRBV28, the J gene TRBJ1-4; 8 nucleotides agree with TRBD1. Germline trimming cut 2 bases from V and 4 bases from J; bases unmatched to any gene: 6. Germline lookup yields CDR1 MDHEN and CDR2 SYDVKM. This CDR3 contains 16 residues. The CDR3 spells CASSLPRGLGNEKLFF. CDR3 DNA: TGTGCCAGCAGTTTACCCAGGGGGCTTGGTAATGAAAAACTGTTTTTT.

This sequence joins TRBV30 and TRBJ1-5; D not resolved. The CDR3 length is 15 residues. Between the trimmed V and J ends, which lost 3 bases and 0 bases, there was a span of 12 bases. The germline CDR1 and CDR2 sequences are GTSNPN and SVGIG (reference sequence). This chain's CDR3 is CAWRSEGLSNQPQHF. The CDR3 DNA is TGTGCCTGGAGAAGCGAGGGCCTTAGCAATCAGCCCCAGCATTTT.

V and J are TRBV30 and TRBJ2-7; no clear D gene. Trimming took 0 bases from V and 6 from J, leaving 12 bases between them. There are 13 residues in the CDR3. The V gene's germline CDR1 is GTSNPN and CDR2 SVGIG (reference sequence). Here the CDR3 reads CAWSVGALAEQYF. The CDR3, as DNA: TGTGCCTGGAGTGTGGGCGCACTGGCCGAGCAGTACTTC.

J is TRBJ2-1 and V is TRBV21-1; the table calls TRBD1, which could not be checked here. TRBV21-1 is marked as a pseudogene. The CDR3 extends over 15 amino acids. CDR3 in amino acids: CASSNLLRDSNEQFF. In DNA, the CDR3 is TGTGCCAGCAGCAATTTGCTCCGGGACAGCAATGAGCAGTTCTTC.

The chain is built from TRBV18 and TRBJ2-5; TRBD1 agrees at 7 bases. V lost 3 bases to trimming and J lost 2 bases; unmatched junction nucleotides: 9. The germline V gene has CDR1 KGHSH and CDR2 LQKENI. There are 16 residues in the CDR3. CDR3 protein: CASSPYKGQKQETQYF. In nucleotides, the CDR3 is TGTGCCAGCTCACCTTATAAGGGACAGAAGCAAGAGACCCAGTACTTC.

This clone occurred once. This rearrangement joins TRBV7-8 to TRBJ2-3; 12 bases fit TRBD2. Germline assignment: CDR1 SGHVS and CDR2 FQNEAQ. After removal of 5 bases from V and 4 bases from J, the junction contained 13 bases not matched to a gene. The CDR3 is 18 amino acids. The CDR3 region has the DNA TGTGCCAGCAGCCTACTCCCGACTAGCGGGAGTCGGGCAGATACGCAGTATTTT. This sequence encodes CASSLLPTSGSRADTQYF.

V usage is TRBV7-2 and J usage is TRBJ1-2, with unresolved D. There are 15 residues in the CDR3. Deletions cut 1 base from V and 4 bases from J, with 13 bases between. Germline lookup yields CDR1 SGHTA and CDR2 FQGNSA. The CDR3 DNA is TGTGCCAGCAGCTTAGGAGGGCTCGGCGTCTATGGCTACACCTTC. The encoded protein is CASSLGGLGVYGYTF.

This clone has more than one count but fewer than ten. This chain links TRBV11-3 with TRBJ2-3, with 7 bases fitting TRBD2. Unmatched junction bases numbered 4, after V lost 5 bases and J lost 5 bases. Germline V lookup: CDR1 SGHNT, CDR2 YENEEA. This CDR3 has 13 amino acids. The CDR3 region has the DNA TGTGCCAGCAGCCGGGACTATCGAGATACGCAGTATTTT. It encodes CASSRDYRDTQYF.

The rearrangement links TRBV18 to TRBJ2-2, with a tentative D call TRBD1 (5 bases). V was pared by 2 bases and J by 3 bases, with 13 bases between. This CDR3 is 16 amino acids long. Looked up from germline, CDR1 is KGHSH and CDR2 is LQKENI. CDR3 region: CASSPDFREHTGELFF. CDR3 coding DNA: TGTGCCAGCTCACCAGATTTCAGGGAACACACCGGGGAGCTGTTTTTT.

This chain connects TRBV12-3 or TRBV12-4 to TRBJ1-2, with D hard to call. Trimming left V 5 bases short and J 6 bases short, with 13 bases between. This CDR3 spans 13 amino acids. CDR3 bases: TGTGCCAGCAGTCCCGACTACTTTAATGGCTACACCTTC. Translating it yields CASSPDYFNGYTF.